The 18 T cell receptor beta chains presented below share a single source sample, sequenced in a study of T cell responses to AZD1222 COVID-19 vaccine. Libraries were prepared by immunoSEQ multiplex PCR; TCRdb keeps only in-frame clonotypes and omits some of them. The sample contains around 160,000 clones, about 91% of which appear only once. The input for sequencing was peripheral blood, taken 28 days after the second AZD1222 dose. These receptors all stem from an adult who received the AZD1222 COVID-19 vaccine.

This clone was detected a few times. The chain uses TRBV30 and TRBJ1-2, with D possibly matching TRBD1 (6 bases). Trimming stripped 0 bases from V and 5 bases from J, with 16 bases between. There are 15 residues in the CDR3. In germline, CDR1 is GTSNPN, CDR2 SVGIG (reference sequence). The CDR3 here is CAWSVRGQGRYGYTF. In DNA form, the CDR3 reads TGTGCCTGGAGTGTACGGGGCCAGGGGAGATATGGCTACACCTTC.

The chain links TRBV6-1 to TRBJ2-5, with TRBD2 matching over 10 bases. The CDR3 has 14 residues. Germline CDR1 and CDR2: MNHNS and SASEGT. V was clipped by 2 bases and J by 5 bases; unmatched bases: 2. In nucleotides, the CDR3 is TGTGCCAGCAGTGAACTAGCGGGGGTGGAGACCCAGTACTTC. It yields the protein CASSELAGVETQYF.

The CDR3 here is CASSLWAGHGNTIYF. CDR3 DNA: TGTGCCAGCAGCTTATGGGCAGGGCATGGAAACACCATATATTTT. This sequence joins TRBV7-8 and TRBJ1-3; TRBD1 is a possible D gene (5 bases). Per germline, CDR1 SGHVS and CDR2 FQNEAQ. Trimming cost V 2 bases and J 3 bases, with 11 bases left between them. This CDR3 comprises 15 residues.

The V and J genes are TRBV4-1 and TRBJ1-2; unclear D gene. The V end was cut by 0 bases, the J end by 7 bases, with 9 bases between. CDR3 size: 13 residues. CDR1 is MGHRA, CDR2 YSYEKL, per germline. The CDR3 here is CASSQDKGFGYTF. Here the CDR3 DNA reads TGCGCCAGCAGCCAAGATAAGGGTTTTGGCTACACCTTC.

The gene calls are TRBV4-1 and TRBJ1-5; TRBD1 is a possible D gene (6 bases). This CDR3 has 16 residues. V gave up 1 base and J gave up 3 bases, with 13 bases separating them. The germline gives CDR1 MGHRA, CDR2 YSYEKL. The CDR3, as DNA: TGCGCCAGCAGCCAAGTCCCAGGGGCGGTCAATCAGCCCCAGCATTTT. Encoded protein: CASSQVPGAVNQPQHF.

The J gene is TRBJ2-2, the V gene TRBV2; D unclear. Per germline, CDR1 SNHLY and CDR2 FYNNEI. V was shortened by 2 bases and J by 5 bases, with 3 bases between the two germline ends. This CDR3 has 12 amino acids. CDR3 bases: TGTGCCAGCAGTGAAATGACCGGGGAGCTGTTTTTT. As protein: CASSEMTGELFF.

This clone was picked up a small number of times. The V gene is TRBV10-3, the J gene TRBJ1-5; the D is unclear. CDR1 and CDR2 (germline): ENHRY, SYGVKD. Trimming left V 0 bases short and J 3 bases short, with 9 bases between. The CDR3 sequence is 15 residues long. The CDR3 protein is CAISESIGINQPQHF. In nucleotides, the CDR3 is TGTGCCATCAGTGAGTCTATAGGGATCAATCAGCCCCAGCATTTT.

The rearrangement joins TRBV10-1 to TRBJ1-1; weak D call: TRBD1 (5 bases). Trimming pared 4 bases from V and 4 bases from J, leaving 13 bases between. The CDR3 has 14 amino acids. Germline CDR1 reads WNHNN; CDR2 reads SYGVQD (reference sequence). The DNA for the CDR3 is TGCGCCAGCAGTGCAGGGCTCATGGGCACTGAAGCTTTCTTT. Translation gives CASSAGLMGTEAFF.

This clone came up once. The rearrangement uses TRBV6-5 and TRBJ1-1; unclear D gene. The ends were cut back, 4 bases at V and 1 base at J, with 7 bases in the middle. The CDR3 consists of 13 residues. From germline, CDR1 is MNHEY and CDR2 SVGAGI. The CDR3: CASSLVANTEAFF. CDR3 DNA: TGTGCCAGCAGTTTGGTAGCGAACACTGAAGCTTTCTTT.

In this sample, this clone turned up a few times. The sample has other DNA sequences that encode this CDR3 too. This sequence joins TRBV30 and TRBJ2-2; the D is unclear. CDR3 length: 14 amino acids. Germline CDR1 GTSNPN, CDR2 SVGIG (reference sequence). Trimming left V 2 bases short and J 1 base short, with 8 bases between. This CDR3 reads CAWSLARNTGELFF. The CDR3 nucleotides are TGTGCCTGGAGTCTGGCCAGGAACACCGGGGAGCTGTTTTTT.

V gene TRBV5-3 combines with J gene TRBJ2-2, with D perhaps TRBD1 or TRBD2 (6 bases each). TRBV5-3 falls under the ORF class, with uncertain function. Trimming took off 5 bases at V and 5 bases at J, with 22 bases between the two ends. This CDR3 has 17 amino acids. CDR3: CARRTYPAGQLTGELFF. The CDR3 DNA reads TGTGCCAGAAGAACTTACCCTGCGGGACAATTAACCGGGGAGCTGTTTTTT.

The chain carries TRBV11-3 and TRBJ2-1, with 15 positions matching TRBD2. CDR1 and CDR2 from the germline V gene are SGHNT and YENEEA. The CDR3 length is 18 residues. V shed 1 base, J shed 3 bases, and the junction held 4 bases outside the gene matches. The CDR3 DNA reads as TGTGCCAGCAGCTTAGGGACTAGCGGGGGGGCCGTCTACAATGAGCAGTTCTTC. Amino acids: CASSLGTSGGAVYNEQFF.

This chain links TRBV4-1 with TRBJ1-3; D remains unclear. Germline V gene data show CDR1 as MGHRA and CDR2 as YSYEKL. The CDR3 sequence is 15 residues long. The V end was cut by 3 bases, the J end by 5 bases, with 14 bases between. In nucleotides, the CDR3 is TGCGCCAGCAGCCACCCCGGGAGGACTAGAAACACCATATATTTT. It encodes CASSHPGRTRNTIYF.

The chain is built from TRBV7-9 and TRBJ1-3; D perhaps matches TRBD1 (6 bases). Trimming left V 3 bases short and J 0 bases short, with 6 bases between. CDR3 length: 14 amino acids. Germline V gene lookup returns CDR1 SEHNR and CDR2 FQNEAQ (reference sequence). The CDR3 loop reads CASSLGASGNTIYF. CDR3 nucleotides: TGTGCCAGCAGCTTGGGGGCCTCTGGAAACACCATATATTTT. Full variable domain (outside the CDR3, taken from reference TRBV7-9 and TRBJ1-3): DTGVSQNPRHKITKRGQNVTFRCDPISEHNRLYWYRQTLGQGPEFLTYFQNEAQLEKSRLLSDRFSAERPKGSFSTLEIQRTEQGDSAMYLCASSLGASGNTIYFGEGSWLTVV.

Of note for this clone: Other DNA sequences in the sample encode the same CDR3. The chain recombines TRBV5-1 with TRBJ1-2; TRBD1 aligns across 10 bases. Trimming cost V 5 bases and J 2 bases; bases outside gene matches: 3. CDR1 SGHRS and CDR2 YFSETQ come from the germline V gene. This CDR3 comprises 14 residues. The CDR3 reads CASSLGQGNYGYTF. CDR3 nucleotides: TGCGCCAGCAGTCTGGGACAGGGGAACTATGGCTACACCTTC.

This chain links TRBV4-2 with TRBJ1-2; 8 nucleotides agree with TRBD1. V shed 5 bases, J shed 8 bases, and the junction held 7 bases outside the gene matches. The CDR3 loop spans 13 amino acids. In germline, CDR1 is LGHNA, CDR2 YNFKEQ. This chain's CDR3 is CASSSGQGPGYTF. CDR3 nucleotide sequence: TGTGCCAGCAGCTCCGGACAGGGACCGGGCTACACCTTC.

The chain has TRBV11-3 and TRBJ1-6, with 7 bases aligning to TRBD1. Germline loops: CDR1 SGHNT, CDR2 YENEEA. Trimming at V came to 5 bases and at J to 5 bases, leaving 3 bases not matched to a gene. This CDR3 region has 14 residues. CDR3 sequence reads: CASSLQGNNSPLHF. CDR3 sequence (DNA): TGTGCCAGCAGCCTACAGGGGAATAATTCACCCCTCCACTTT.

As concerns this clone: Relative to the germline gene, one junction end is altered; a read error may explain this. The J gene is TRBJ1-6, the V gene TRBV7-7; 9 nucleotides agree with TRBD1. Germline values: CDR1 SSHAT, CDR2 FNYEAQ (reference sequence). The CDR3 extends over 15 amino acids. As DNA, the CDR3 is TGTGCTAGCAGCTTAAGAAGACAGGGGGAGTCACCCCTCCACTTT. Its protein product is CASSLRRQGESPLHF.